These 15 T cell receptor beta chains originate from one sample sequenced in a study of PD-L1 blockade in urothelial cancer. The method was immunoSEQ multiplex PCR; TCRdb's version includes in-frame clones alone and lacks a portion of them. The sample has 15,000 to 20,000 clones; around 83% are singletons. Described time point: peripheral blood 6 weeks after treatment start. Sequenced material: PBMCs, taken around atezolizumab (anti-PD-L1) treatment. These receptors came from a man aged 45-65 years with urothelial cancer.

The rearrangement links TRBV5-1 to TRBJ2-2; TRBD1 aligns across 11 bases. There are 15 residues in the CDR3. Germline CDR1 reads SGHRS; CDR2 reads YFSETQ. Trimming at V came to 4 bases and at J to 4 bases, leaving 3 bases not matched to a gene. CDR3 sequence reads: CASSLGTGGTGELFF. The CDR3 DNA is TGCGCCAGCAGCCTAGGGACAGGGGGCACCGGGGAGCTGTTTTTT.

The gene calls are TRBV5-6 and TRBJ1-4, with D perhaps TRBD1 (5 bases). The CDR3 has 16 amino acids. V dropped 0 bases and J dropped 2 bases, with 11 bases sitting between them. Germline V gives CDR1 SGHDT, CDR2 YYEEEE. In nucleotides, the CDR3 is TGTGCCAGCAGCTTGGTGGGGAAGGGGACTAATGAAAAACTGTTTTTT. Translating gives CASSLVGKGTNEKLFF.

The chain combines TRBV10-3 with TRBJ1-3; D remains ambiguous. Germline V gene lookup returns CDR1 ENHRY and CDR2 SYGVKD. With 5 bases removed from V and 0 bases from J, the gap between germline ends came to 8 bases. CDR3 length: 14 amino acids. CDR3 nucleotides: TGTGCCATCAGTACCACCGGCTCTGGAAACACCATATATTTT. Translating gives CAISTTGSGNTIYF.

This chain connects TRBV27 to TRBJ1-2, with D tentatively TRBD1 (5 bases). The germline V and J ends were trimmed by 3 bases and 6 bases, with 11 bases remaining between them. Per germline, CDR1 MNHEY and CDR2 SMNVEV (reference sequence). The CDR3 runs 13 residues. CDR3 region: CASSFGRGDGYTF. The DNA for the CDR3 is TGTGCCAGCAGTTTTGGACGGGGGGATGGCTACACCTTC.

The CDR3 spells CASSSDRESLSGYTF. The CDR3 DNA sequence: TGTGCCAGCAGCTCGGACAGGGAATCGCTTAGCGGCTACACCTTC. V usage is TRBV7-9 and J usage is TRBJ1-2, with 8 bases that match TRBD1. Germline V gene sequence: CDR1 SEHNR, CDR2 FQNEAQ (reference sequence). After removal of 4 bases from V and 8 bases from J, the junction contained 12 bases not matched to a gene. This CDR3 region has 15 residues. The variable domain in full, completed from reference TRBV7-9 and TRBJ1-2, reads DTGVSQNPRHKITKRGQNVTFRCDPISEHNRLYWYRQTLGQGPEFLTYFQNEAQLEKSRLLSDRFSAERPKGSFSTLEIQRTEQGDSAMYLCASSSDRESLSGYTFGSGTRLTVV.

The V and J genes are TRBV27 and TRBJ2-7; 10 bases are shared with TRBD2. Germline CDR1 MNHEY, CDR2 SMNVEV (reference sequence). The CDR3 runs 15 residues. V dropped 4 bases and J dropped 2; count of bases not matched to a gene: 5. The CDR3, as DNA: TGTGCCAGCAGTTCCAATAGCGGGGGGACCTACGAGCAGTACTTC. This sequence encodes CASSSNSGGTYEQYF.

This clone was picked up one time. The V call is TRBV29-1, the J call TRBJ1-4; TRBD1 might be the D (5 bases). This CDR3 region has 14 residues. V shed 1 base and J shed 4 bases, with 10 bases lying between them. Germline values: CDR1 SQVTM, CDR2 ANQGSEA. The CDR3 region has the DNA TGCAGCGTTGAAGGGTCGGGGGATAATGAAAAACTGTTTTTT. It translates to CSVEGSGDNEKLFF.

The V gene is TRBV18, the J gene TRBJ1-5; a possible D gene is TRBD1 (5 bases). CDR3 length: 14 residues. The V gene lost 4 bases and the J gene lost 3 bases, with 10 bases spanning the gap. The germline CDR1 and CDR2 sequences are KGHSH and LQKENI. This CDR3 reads CASSRREDNQPQHF. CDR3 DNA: TGTGCCAGCTCACGCAGGGAAGACAATCAGCCCCAGCATTTT.

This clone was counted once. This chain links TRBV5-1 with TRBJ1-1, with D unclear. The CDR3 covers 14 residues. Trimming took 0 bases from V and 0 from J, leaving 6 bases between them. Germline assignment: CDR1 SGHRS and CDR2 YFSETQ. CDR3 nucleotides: TGCGCCAGCAGCTTGGGACAAGTGAACACTGAAGCTTTCTTT. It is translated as CASSLGQVNTEAFF.

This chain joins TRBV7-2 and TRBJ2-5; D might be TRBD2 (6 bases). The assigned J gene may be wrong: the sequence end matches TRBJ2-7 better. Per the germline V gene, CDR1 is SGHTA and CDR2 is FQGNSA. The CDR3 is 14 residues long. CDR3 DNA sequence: TGTGCCAGCAGCTCGACTAGGGTCTCCTACGAGCAGTACTTC. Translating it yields CASSSTRVSYEQYF.

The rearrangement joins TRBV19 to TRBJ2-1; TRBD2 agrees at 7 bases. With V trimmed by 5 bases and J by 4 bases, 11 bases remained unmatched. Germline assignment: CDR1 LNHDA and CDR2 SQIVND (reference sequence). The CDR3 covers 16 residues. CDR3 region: CASSPQLASGYNEQFF. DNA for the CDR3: TGTGCCAGTAGTCCCCAATTGGCTAGCGGTTACAATGAGCAGTTCTTC.

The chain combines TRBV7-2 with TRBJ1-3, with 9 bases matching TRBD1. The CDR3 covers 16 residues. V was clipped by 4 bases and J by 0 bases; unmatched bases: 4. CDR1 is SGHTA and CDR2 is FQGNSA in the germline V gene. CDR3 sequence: CASSSQGASSGNTIYF. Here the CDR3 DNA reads TGTGCCAGCAGCTCACAGGGGGCTAGCTCTGGAAACACCATATATTTT.

DNA of the CDR3: TGTGCCACCAGCAAGGGACACATGAACACCGGGGAGCTGTTTTTT. It is translated as CATSKGHMNTGELFF. This chain joins TRBV15 and TRBJ2-2; a weak D match, TRBD1 (6 bases). The CDR3 covers 15 residues. The germline CDR1 and CDR2 sequences are LNHNV and YYDKDF (reference sequence). V lost 4 bases to trimming and J lost 1 base, with 10 bases between them.

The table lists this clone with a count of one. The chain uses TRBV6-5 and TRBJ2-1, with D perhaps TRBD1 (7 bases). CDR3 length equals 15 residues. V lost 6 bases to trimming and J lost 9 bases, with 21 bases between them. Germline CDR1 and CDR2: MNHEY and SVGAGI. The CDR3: CASSLGQGGIGEQFF. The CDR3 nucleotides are TGTGCCAGCAGCCTCGGTCAGGGGGGTATTGGTGAGCAGTTCTTC.

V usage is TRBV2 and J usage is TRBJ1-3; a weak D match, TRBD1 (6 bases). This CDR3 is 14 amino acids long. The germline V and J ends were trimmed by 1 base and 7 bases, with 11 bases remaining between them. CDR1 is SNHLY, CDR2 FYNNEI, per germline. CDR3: CASSEGRGRNTIYF. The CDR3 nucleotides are TGTGCCAGCAGTGAAGGCAGGGGACGGAACACCATATATTTT.